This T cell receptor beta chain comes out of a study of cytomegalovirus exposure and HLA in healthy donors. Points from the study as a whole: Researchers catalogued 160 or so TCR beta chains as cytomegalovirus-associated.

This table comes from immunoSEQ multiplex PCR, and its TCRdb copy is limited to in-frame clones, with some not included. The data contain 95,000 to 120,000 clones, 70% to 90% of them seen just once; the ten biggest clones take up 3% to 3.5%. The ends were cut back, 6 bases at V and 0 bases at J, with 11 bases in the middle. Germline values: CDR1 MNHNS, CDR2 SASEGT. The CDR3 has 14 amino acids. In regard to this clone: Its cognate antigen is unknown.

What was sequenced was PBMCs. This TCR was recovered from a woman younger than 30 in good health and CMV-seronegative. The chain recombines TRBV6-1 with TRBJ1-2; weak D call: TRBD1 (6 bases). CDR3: CASRGDTSNYGYTF. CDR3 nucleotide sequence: TGTGCCAGCAGGGGGGACACTTCTAACTATGGCTACACCTTC.